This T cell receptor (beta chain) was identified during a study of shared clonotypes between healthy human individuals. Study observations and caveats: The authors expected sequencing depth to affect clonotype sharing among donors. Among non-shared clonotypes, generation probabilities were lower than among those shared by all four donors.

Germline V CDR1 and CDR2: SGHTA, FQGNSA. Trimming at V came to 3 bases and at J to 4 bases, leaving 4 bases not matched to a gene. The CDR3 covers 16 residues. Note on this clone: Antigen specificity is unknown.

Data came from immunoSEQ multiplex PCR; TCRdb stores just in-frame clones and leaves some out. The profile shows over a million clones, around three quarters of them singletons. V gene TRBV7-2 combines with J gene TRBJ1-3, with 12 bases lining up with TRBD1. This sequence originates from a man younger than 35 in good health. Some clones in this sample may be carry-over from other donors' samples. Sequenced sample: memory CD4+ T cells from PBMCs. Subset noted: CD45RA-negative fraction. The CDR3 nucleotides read TGTGCCAGCAGCTTGGGGACAGGGGGCGGCGGAAACACCATATATTTT. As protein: CASSLGTGGGGNTIYF. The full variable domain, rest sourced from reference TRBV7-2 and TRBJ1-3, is GAGVSQSPSNKVTEKGKDVELRCDPISGHTALYWYRQSLGQGLEFLIYFQGNSAPDKSGLPSDRFSAERTGGSVSTLTIQRTQQEDSAVYLCASSLGTGGGGNTIYFGEGSWLTVV.